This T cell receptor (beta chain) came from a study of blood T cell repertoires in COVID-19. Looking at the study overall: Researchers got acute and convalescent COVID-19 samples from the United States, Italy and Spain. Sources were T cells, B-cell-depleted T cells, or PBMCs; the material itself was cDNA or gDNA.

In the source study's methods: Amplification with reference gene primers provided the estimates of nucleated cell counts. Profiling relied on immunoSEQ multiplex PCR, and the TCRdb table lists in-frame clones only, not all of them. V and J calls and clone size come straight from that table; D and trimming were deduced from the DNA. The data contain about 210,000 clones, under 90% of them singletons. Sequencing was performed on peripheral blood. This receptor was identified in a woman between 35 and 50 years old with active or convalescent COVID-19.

The chain's CDR3 is CASSKKVILGLAGGTYEQYF. In nucleotides, the CDR3 is TGTGCCAGCAGCAAAAAGGTTATTTTAGGACTAGCGGGAGGGACCTACGAGCAGTACTTC. The genes are TRBV21-1 and TRBJ2-7; the DNA was not used to check the table's D call, TRBD2. TRBV21-1 is a recognized pseudogene. The CDR3 is made up of 20 amino acids.